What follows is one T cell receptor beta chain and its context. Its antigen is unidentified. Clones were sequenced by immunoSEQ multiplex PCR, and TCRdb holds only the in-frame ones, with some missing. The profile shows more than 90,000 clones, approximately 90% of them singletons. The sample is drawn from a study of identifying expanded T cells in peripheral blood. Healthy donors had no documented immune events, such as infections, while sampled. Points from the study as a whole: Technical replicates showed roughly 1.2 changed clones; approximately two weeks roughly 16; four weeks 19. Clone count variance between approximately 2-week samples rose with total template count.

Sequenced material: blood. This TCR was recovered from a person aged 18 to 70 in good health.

CDR3 nucleotides: TGTGCCAGCAGTTCCCCGAGGGCAGTGATAGGCGAGGAGCAGTTCTTC. It encodes CASSSPRAVIGEEQFF. The rearrangement links TRBV27 to TRBJ2-1, with D possibly TRBD2 on 5 matching bases. Germline assignment: CDR1 MNHEY and CDR2 SMNVEV (reference sequence). The CDR3 has 16 residues. Trimming took 4 bases from V and 10 from J, leaving 23 bases between them.